This T cell receptor beta chain was obtained from a study of lymphopenia after photon versus proton radiotherapy. Points from the study as a whole: A bigger post-nadir fall in TCR diversity correlated inversely with survival time in deceased patients.

Regarding this clone: Antigen: not known.

The CDR3 sequence is 15 residues long. V dropped 0 bases and J dropped 0 bases, with 5 bases sitting between them. Germline values: CDR1 LNHDA, CDR2 SQIVND (reference sequence). The data were produced by immunoSEQ multiplex PCR, yet TCRdb's version contains in-frame clones alone and is incomplete. This sample yields over 50,000 clones, of which about 90% are seen a single time; more than 2% belongs to the top ten. The V gene is TRBV19, the J gene TRBJ2-2; the D gene is possibly TRBD1 (5 bases). This sequence originates from a man aged 35-49 years with gastric cancer. The sample here was peripheral blood, taken from a patient treated with photon-based radiotherapy. This chain's CDR3 is CASSIETANTGELFF. The CDR3 DNA sequence: TGTGCCAGTAGTATAGAGACAGCGAACACCGGGGAGCTGTTTTTT.